These T cell receptor beta chains were read from a single sample in a study of T-cell reconstitution after alpha-beta-depleted transplantation in children. TCRdb analysed the PCR reads with MiXCR anew, one entry per CDR3 protein. The sample has hundreds of thousands of distinct CDR3 sequences, around 12% seen once. Sequencing used PBMCs from the stem cell graft donor, obtained from the stem cell graft. The receptors originated from a human donor who donated a stem cell graft to a child with combined immunodeficiency. CDR3s leave out the opening cysteine and the closing phenylalanine or tryptophan.

V: TRBV5-1; CDR3: ASSLALAASGGIIYEQY
V: TRBV15; CDR3: ATSDGLAYGDTQY
V: TRBV6-2/TRBV6-3; CDR3: ASSYGQRQF
V: TRBV7-2; CDR3: ASSDRTGGGGSPLH
V: TRBV20-1; CDR3: SARNHRGSGANVLT
V: TRBV7-8; CDR3: ASSAGTSGAYEQY
V: TRBV10-3; CDR3: AISDLAGADTQY
V: TRBV18; CDR3: ASSRFPKGTGQETQY
V: TRBV27; CDR3: ASSTLGQGACEQY
V: TRBV20-1; CDR3: SAHAGVGTDTQY
V: TRBV10-3; CDR3: ATEREGRGTDTQY
V: TRBV7-9; CDR3: ASSFGGGDTEAF
V: TRBV6-1; CDR3: ASTTWPFNEQF
V: TRBV12-3/TRBV12-4; CDR3: ASRTGGRSGANVLT
V: TRBV9; CDR3: ASSSRPGTEAF
V: TRBV7-8; CDR3: ASSPQDRGRQETQY
V: TRBV6-5; CDR3: ASSQTGIYGYT
V: TRBV12-3/TRBV12-4; CDR3: ASSPLQHGMGEQY
V: TRBV11-2; CDR3: ASSFARTSTDTQY
V: TRBV6-2/TRBV6-3; CDR3: ASSYEGNRYNEQF
V: TRBV20-1; CDR3: SASSPASPDTQY
V: TRBV9; CDR3: ASSDSQVEAF
V: TRBV7-8; CDR3: ASSPWGGNGELF
V: TRBV27; CDR3: ASSSGLTRNEQF
V: TRBV9; CDR3: ASSASSPYYGYT
V: TRBV7-2; CDR3: ASSGGAGASYNEQF
V: TRBV12-3/TRBV12-4; CDR3: ASSPGLATTGELF
V: TRBV27; CDR3: ASSPWTGGGQETQY
V: TRBV12-3/TRBV12-4; CDR3: ASTQAPDRLNTEAF
V: TRBV29-1; CDR3: SVEGARANNEQF
V: TRBV15; CDR3: ATSRDWGTNTGELF
V: TRBV13; CDR3: ASSARERESDTQY
V: TRBV25-1; CDR3: ASSEPATGNTQY
V: TRBV7-3; CDR3: ASSLGTSGGYNEQF
V: TRBV7-6; CDR3: ASSLEAGGRNEQF
V: TRBV5-1; CDR3: ASSFGTSVNTDTQY
V: TRBV12-3/TRBV12-4; CDR3: ASSPIQGADTGELF
V: TRBV12-3/TRBV12-4; CDR3: ASSLTWEQF
V: TRBV12-3/TRBV12-4; CDR3: ASSLYGYT
V: TRBV29-1; CDR3: SAGTPSTDTQY
V: TRBV6-1; CDR3: ASRTQGGLYGYT
V: TRBV11-3; CDR3: ASSFLATGSDTQY
V: TRBV7-8; CDR3: ASSLVRETQY
V: TRBV6-1; CDR3: ASRRDRFYHQPQH
V: TRBV24-1; CDR3: ATSDSLAGDQETQY
V: TRBV20-1; CDR3: SPLGAGTEAF
V: TRBV6-6; CDR3: ASSYDRIYEQY
V: TRBV6-6; CDR3: ASSYGEENTIY
V: TRBV3-1; CDR3: ASSQGVGSTYGYT
V: TRBV4-3; CDR3: ASSLTGGFGELF
V: TRBV12-3/TRBV12-4; CDR3: ASTPTPNEQF
V: TRBV12-3/TRBV12-4; CDR3: ASSLSSRAKNIQY